Below are 10 T cell receptor beta chains sequenced from a single sample in a study of identical twins. In TCRdb, the 5' RACE reads were re-called with MiXCR into one record per CDR3 protein. The profile shows a few hundred thousand distinct CDR3 sequences, approximately 17% of them singletons. The sample taken for sequencing was naive T cells sorted from blood. The receptor source for this set is a man over 45 in good health.

This clonotype has only a few counts. The chain combines TRBV20-1 with TRBJ2-3, with 9 bases identical to TRBD1. J lost 3 bases, V lost 6 bases, and 10 bases had no gene match. Germline V gene data show CDR1 as DFQATT and CDR2 as SNEGSKA (reference sequence). The CDR3 is made up of 15 amino acids. The CDR3 bases are TGCAGTGCCTTGCCGGGACAGGGTCTGACAGATACGCAGTATTTT. This codes for CSALPGQGLTDTQYF.

The rearrangement uses TRBV29-1 and TRBJ2-1; D unclear. Germline CDR1 and CDR2: SQVTM and ANQGSEA. V lost 4 bases and J lost 10, with 17 bases in between. CDR3 length equals 13 residues. CDR3 in amino acids: CSVVLGVQSEQFF. For the CDR3, the DNA is TGCAGCGTTGTGTTAGGTGTTCAGTCGGAGCAGTTCTTC.

This clonotype was counted a few times. The chain couples TRBV28 to TRBJ1-1, with 12 nucleotides matching TRBD1. This CDR3 is built from 15 residues. Losses at the gene ends were 5 bases for V and 5 bases for J; bases not matched to a gene: 6. Germline-derived CDR1 and CDR2 are MDHEN and SYDVKM. DNA of the CDR3: TGTGCCAGCAGTACACAGGGACAGGGGGCGACTGAAGCTTTCTTT. It translates to CASSTQGQGATEAFF.

Remarks on this clonotype: Possible read error: a much larger clone is one base away. The chain couples TRBV20-1 to TRBJ2-3; a possible D gene is TRBD2 (6 bases). V gave up 6 bases and J gave up 2 bases, with 15 bases separating them. Germline loops: CDR1 DFQATT, CDR2 SNEGSKA (reference sequence). The CDR3 covers 14 residues. This CDR3 reads CSAPWRGITDTQYF. The DNA for the CDR3 is TGCAGTGCGCCATGGCGGGGTATCACAGATACGCAGTATTTT.

This sequence joins TRBV5-1 and TRBJ2-3; possibly TRBD2 for D (5 bases). This CDR3 region has 15 residues. Germline V gives CDR1 SGHRS, CDR2 YFSETQ. Trimming stripped 2 bases from V and 3 bases from J, with 13 bases between. CDR3: CASSFRGPGTDTQYF. CDR3 nucleotide sequence: TGCGCCAGCAGCTTTCGCGGGCCAGGAACAGATACGCAGTATTTT.

The sample holds many counts of this clonotype. The J gene is TRBJ2-3, the V gene TRBV20-1; D unclear. V was trimmed by 0 bases and J by 4 bases, leaving 14 bases between them. This CDR3 has 15 residues. Germline V CDR1 and CDR2: DFQATT, SNEGSKA (reference sequence). The CDR3 is CSARDFWLEADTQYF. The CDR3 DNA reads as TGCAGTGCTAGAGATTTCTGGCTTGAGGCAGATACGCAGTATTTT.

In its sample, this clonotype was seen a few times. The J gene is TRBJ2-1, the V gene TRBV5-1; no definite D call. V lost 3 bases to trimming and J lost 10 bases, with 8 bases between them. The CDR3 contains 11 residues. Germline V CDR1 and CDR2: SGHRS, YFSETQ. CDR3 coding DNA: TGCGCCAGCAGCTCCACAGCAGAGCAGTTCTTC. Its protein is CASSSTAEQFF.

This chain uses TRBV25-1 with TRBJ2-2; a possible D gene is TRBD2 (6 bases). The V gene's germline CDR1 is MGHDK and CDR2 SYGVNS. The V end lost 5 bases, the J end lost 3 bases, and 10 bases lay between the germline ends. CDR3 length equals 14 residues. The CDR3 sequence: CASSKWEDTGELFF. CDR3 DNA sequence: TGTGCCAGCAGTAAGTGGGAGGACACCGGGGAGCTGTTTTTT.

This clonotype occurred many times. DNA of the CDR3: TGTGCCAGCAGTTCCACTCCGACGAACACCGGGGAGCTGTTTTTT. Translated: CASSSTPTNTGELFF. V gene TRBV5-6 combines with J gene TRBJ2-2; D ambiguous. The CDR3 consists of 15 residues. V lost 5 bases and J lost 0, with 11 bases in between. Germline assignment: CDR1 SGHDT and CDR2 YYEEEE.

This chain links TRBV20-1 with TRBJ2-5; possibly TRBD1 for D (5 bases). Germline values: CDR1 DFQATT, CDR2 SNEGSKA (reference sequence). The CDR3 has 10 amino acids. The DNA for the CDR3 is TGCAGAGCGACAGAAGAGACCCAGTACTTC. Its protein is CRATEETQYF.